This entry describes one T cell receptor beta chain. Its antigen is currently unknown. These data belong to a study of post-analysis software for immune sequencing data. For the study at large: Included courses were relapsing-remitting and secondary progressive multiple sclerosis; progressive-relapsing multiple sclerosis was also included. Study results and limitations: Normalized Chao1 diversity was significantly reduced in patients versus controls. Samples sharing a preparation batch grouped tightly together when assessed by F measure. Roughly five TRBV segments, including TRBV5-6, TRBV5-1 and TRBV20-1, were more frequent in patients than controls.

Carried by the TCR beta cDNA libraries were unique molecular identifiers. TCRdb recomputed calls from the PCR reads with MiXCR, one row per CDR3 protein. The sample contains hundreds of thousands of distinct CDR3 sequences, about 57% of which appear only once. The germline gives CDR1 SEHNR, CDR2 FQNEAQ (reference sequence). Trimming cost V 5 bases and J 1 base; bases outside gene matches: 7. The CDR3 is 15 amino acids. This receptor was identified in a girl between 5 and 17 years old with multiple sclerosis. The chain employs TRBV7-9 and TRBJ1-1; 7 bases fit TRBD1. The sample was blood. The DNA of the CDR3 is TGTGCCAGCAGCCCGGGGGGACAGAAGAACACTGAAGCTTTCTTT. Translated, it gives CASSPGGQKNTEAFF.